These T cell receptor beta chains were read from a single sample in a study of tumor-infiltrating lymphocytes in primary liver carcinoma. TCRdb used MiXCR to reprocess the multiplex PCR reads, holding one entry per CDR3 protein. The data contain roughly 30,000 distinct CDR3 sequences, less than 80% of them singletons. The sequenced sample was liver tumor tissue from sampling region 5. The receptors were gathered from a man aged 35-49 years with primary liver carcinoma and hepatitis B virus infection. CDR3s include the opening cysteine and the closing phenylalanine or tryptophan. A D gene is named only where the DNA matches it firmly. Not every row has a clone size; where given, it reads once, few, many or a size class.

abundance,v_gene,j_gene,d_gene,CDR3aa,CDR3nt
.,TRBV11-3,TRBJ2-3,.,CAGSIESGRTDTQYF,TGTGCCGGCAGCATAGAGTCCGGGCGCACAGATACGCAATATTTT
.,TRBV5-5,TRBJ2-1,TRBD2,CAISYHTSGTYNEQFF,TGTGCCATCAGCTATCATACTAGCGGGACATACAATGAGCAGTTCTTC
once,TRBV4-1,TRBJ2-5,TRBD1,CASSPLGGGETQYF,TGCGCCAGCAGTCCTTTAGGGGGCGGTGAGACCCAGTATTTC
.,TRBV4-3,TRBJ2-1,.,CASSQGTRKGNERFF,TGTGCCAGCAGCCAAGGAACCAGAAAAGGCAATGAGCGGTTCTTC
many,TRBV5-1,TRBJ2-1,.,CASSLGSSLDEQFF,TGCGCCAGCAGCTTAGGATCCAGCCTCGATGAGCAGTTCTTC
.,TRBV11-2,TRBJ2-6,.,CASSMGANVLTF,TGTGCCAGTAGCATGGGGGCCAATGTCCTGACTTTC
.,TRBV4-1,TRBJ1-2,TRBD1,CTSSQGDRNYGYAF,TGCACTAGCAGCCAAGGGGACAGGAACTATGGGTACGCCTTC
few,TRBV6-5,TRBJ2-1,.,CASSFLTESYNEQFF,TGTGCCAGCAGTTTCCTGACAGAGTCTTACAATGAGCAGTTCTTC
.,TRBV5-1,TRBJ2-2,.,CASKRGGNTGELFF,TGCGCCAGTAAGAGGGGGGGGAACACCGGGGAGCTGTTTTTT
.,TRBV11-2,TRBJ2-3,TRBD2,CASSAPGGRADTRYF,TGTGCCAGTAGCGCCCCGGGAGGGCGGGCAGATACGCGGTATTTT
.,TRBV11-2,TRBJ2-5,.,CASSLEWNQRETQYF,TGTGCTAGCAGCTTAGAATGGAATCAGAGGGAGACCCAGTACTTC
.,TRBV12-3/TRBV12-4,TRBJ1-5,.,CASSIGQGSNQHQHF,TGTGCCAGCAGTATAGGGCAAGGAAGCAATCAGCACCAGCATTTT
.,TRBV12-3/TRBV12-4,TRBJ2-5,TRBD2,CASSQTSGRTQETRYF,TGTGCCAGCAGCCAAACTAGCGGGAGAACACAAGAGACCCGGTACTTC
.,TRBV5-1,TRBJ2-7,.,CASSLDTGGLVYEQYF,TGCGCCAGCAGCTTGGATACCGGGGGGCTTGTCTACGAGCAGTACTTC
.,TRBV19,TRBJ2-2,.,CASITQSGLAGTGELFF,TGTGCCAGTATCACCCAATCAGGGCTAGCCGGCACCGGGGAGCTGTTTTTT
once,TRBV6-5,TRBJ2-2,.,CACRGTSGSLRELFF,TGTGCCTGCAGGGGGACCAGCGGGAGTCTTAGGGAGCTGTTTTTT
.,TRBV6-1,TRBJ2-2,TRBD2,CASSGPGLAGTGKLFF,TGCGCCAGCAGTGGTCCGGGACTAGCGGGGACCGGGAAGCTGTTTTTT
.,TRBV12-3/TRBV12-4,TRBJ2-2,TRBD2,CASSFRTSGLWPAGKLFF,TGTGCTAGCAGTTTCCGGACTAGCGGTCTCTGGCCGGCCGGGAAGCTGTTTTTT
.,TRBV24-1,TRBJ2-1,.,CATSDLGYGNEQFF,TGTGCCACCAGTGATTTGGGGTATGGTAATGAGCAGTTCTTC
.,TRBV6-1,TRBJ2-1,.,CASRQIAYEQFF,TGTGCCAGCAGACAAATAGCCTACGAGCAGTTCTTC
.,TRBV29-1,TRBJ1-1,.,CNFRVAVNTEAFF,TGCAACTTCAGGGTTGCGGTGAACACTGAAGCATTCTTT
.,TRBV12-3/TRBV12-4,TRBJ2-5,.,CASSLRSEETQYF,TGTGCCAGCAGTTTGAGGTCAGAAGAGACCCAGTACTTC
.,TRBV29-1,TRBJ2-7,.,CSVADVPSYEQYF,TGCAGCGTTGCAGATGTCCCCTCCTACGAGCAGTATTTC
.,TRBV6-1,TRBJ2-2,.,CAISERQGNTGGLFF,TGTGCCATCAGTGAGCGACAGGGTAACACCGGGGGGCTGTTTTTT
.,TRBV11-2,TRBJ2-1,.,CASSFGVSNEQFF,TGTGCCAGCAGCTTCGGAGTATCCAATGAGCAGTTCTTC
.,TRBV11-2,TRBJ2-7,TRBD1,CVSNLDRVGEQYF,TGTGTCAGCAACTTAGACAGGGTGGGCGAGCAGTACTTC
few,TRBV6-1,TRBJ2-7,.,CTSSHWVSPHHEGEQYF,TGTACCAGCAGTCATTGGGTAAGCCCCCACCACGAGGGCGAGCAGTACTTC
.,TRBV29-1,TRBJ2-7,TRBD2,CSVGGPGTRGYKQYF,TGCAGCGTCGGGGGCCCCGGGACTAGAGGCTACAAGCAGTACTTC
.,TRBV29-1,TRBJ1-3,.,CSVHSGNTIYF,TGCAGCGTCCACTCTGGAAACACCATATATTTT
.,TRBV6-5,TRBJ2-1,TRBD1,CASSGQGNSEQFF,TGTGCCAGCAGTGGACAGGGGAACAGTGAGCAATTTTTC
.,TRBV29-1,TRBJ1-2,.,CSVEGGPTRGYTF,TGTAGCGTTGAAGGGGGTCCAACGCGTGGCTACACCTTC
.,TRBV11-2,TRBJ2-1,TRBD2,CVSSPQWEGLGEQFF,TGTGTCAGCAGCCCCCAGTGGGAGGGATTGGGTGAGCAATTCTTC
few,TRBV11-2,TRBJ2-2,.,CACGLTDTGELFF,TGTGCTTGCGGCTTGACGGACACCGGGGAGCTGTTTTTT
.,TRBV29-1,TRBJ2-3,.,CSVAVTGNTDTQYF,TGCAGCGTTGCGGTAACAGGGAATACAGATACGCAGTATTTT
.,TRBV11-2,TRBJ2-5,TRBD2,CASSQTHGGGKETKYF,TGTGCCAGCAGCCAAACTCACGGCGGGGGGAAGGAGACCAAGTACTTC
.,TRBV4-2,TRBJ2-3,TRBD2,CANSRVTLLAGATDTQYF,TGTGCCAACAGCCGAGTGACGCTTCTAGCGGGAGCGACAGATACGCAGTATTTT
.,TRBV10-3,TRBJ2-7,TRBD2,CAITKGSGLAGGFYYELYF,TGTGCCATCACCAAAGGATCGGGACTAGCGGGAGGGTTCTACTACGAGCTGTACTTC
medium-sized,TRBV5-5,TRBJ1-2,.,CASSLEPGYGYTF,TGTGCCAGCAGCTTGGAGCCAGGCTATGGCTACACCTTC
.,TRBV7-3,TRBJ2-3,.,CASSPQDFRTGTDTQYF,TGTGCCAGCAGCCCTCAGGACTTCCGGACGGGTACAGATACGCAGTATTTT
few,TRBV2,TRBJ2-1,.,CASIVRGENEQFF,TGTGCCAGCATCGTCAGGGGGGAAAATGAGCAGTTCTTC
.,TRBV4-2,TRBJ2-3,.,CAISQETAPRVDTQYF,TGTGCCATCAGCCAGGAGACCGCTCCCCGGGTTGATACGCAGTATTTT
.,TRBV6-2/TRBV6-3,TRBJ2-1,.,CTSRAGGRRDEQFF,TGTACCAGCAGGGCCGGAGGTCGGCGGGATGAGCAGTTCTTC